This T cell receptor (beta chain) was retrieved from a study of blood T cell repertoires in COVID-19. Whole-study context: PBMCs, B-cell-depleted T cells, or T cells were the source of the cDNA or gDNA that made up the material.

In the authors' workflow: Nucleated cell counts were estimated from reference gene primer amplification. The data were produced by immunoSEQ multiplex PCR, yet TCRdb's version contains in-frame clones alone and is incomplete. The V and J calls and clone size were taken over from that table, and D and trimming were inferred from the DNA. The table records about 480,000 clones, roughly 90% of them present only once. CDR1 is SGHNT, CDR2 YYREEE, per germline (reference sequence). V lost 7 bases and J lost 6, with 16 bases in between. The CDR3 consists of 14 residues. In this sample, this clone turned up a few times.

The sequenced sample consisted of PBMCs or T cells enriched from blood (not recorded which). The chain links TRBV5-4 to TRBJ2-2; D unclear. The sequence was collected from a middle-aged woman who had recovered from COVID-19. The CDR3 loop is CASCRQLGAGELFF. Here the CDR3 DNA reads TGTGCCAGCTGCCGGCAGTTGGGCGCCGGGGAGCTGTTTTTT.